The 16 T cell receptor beta chains below come from one sample, sequenced in a study of tumor and adjacent non-tumor tissue in lung cancer. A modified ARM-PCR protocol with three rounds of nested PCR amplified TCRbeta. TCRdb re-called the multiplex PCR reads through MiXCR, storing one row per CDR3 protein. The sample holds 220,000 or so distinct CDR3 sequences; 71% are singletons and the top ten take under 30%. RNA was extracted from bulk tissue without any cell sorting. Specimen: lung tumor tissue. These receptors came from a man between 60 and 75 years old with non-small cell lung cancer.

The chain couples TRBV4-2 to TRBJ2-7; D unresolved. This CDR3 contains 13 residues. The V and J ends lost 5 bases and 3 bases respectively, with 11 bases between them. Germline V CDR1 and CDR2: LGHNA, YNFKEQ. The CDR3 is CASSKDQIYEQYF. In DNA form, the CDR3 reads TGTGCCAGCAGCAAGGACCAGATCTACGAGCAGTACTTC.

With respect to this clonotype: An end of the junction does not agree with germline; a read error may underlie this. This sequence joins TRBV29-1 and TRBJ1-5, with 7 positions matching TRBD1. The CDR3 covers 15 residues. Germline CDR1 reads SQVTM; CDR2 reads ANQGSEA. The CDR3 DNA reads as TGCAGCGCGGCAACCGGGACAGAGGGCGCGGAACCCCAACATTTT. This sequence encodes CSAATGTEGAEPQHF.

With respect to this clonotype: Here the CDR3 omits its conserved ending phenylalanine or tryptophan, so a read error is the likely source. V and J are TRBV11-3 and TRBJ2-5, with a tentative D call TRBD1 (5 bases). Germline values: CDR1 SGHNT, CDR2 YENEEA. The germline V and J ends were trimmed by 2 bases and 2 bases, with 15 bases remaining between them. CDR3 length: 16 amino acids. The CDR3 protein is CASSLRGRTGQETQYV. CDR3 sequence (DNA): TGTGCCAGCAGCTTAAGGGGTCGAACAGGACAAGAGACCCAGTACGTC.

A word on this clonotype: One base away lies a much larger clone, so this may be a sequencing read error. The gene calls are TRBV4-1 and TRBJ1-2; 10 bases agree with TRBD1. V was pared by 1 base and J by 8 bases, with 10 bases of the junction left unmatched. The germline V gene encodes CDR1 MGHRA and CDR2 YSYEKL. The CDR3 length is 16 residues. The CDR3 here is CASSQASHGTGDGYTF. The CDR3 coding sequence is TGCGCCAGCAGCCAAGCTTCCCACGGGACAGGGGACGGCTACACCTTC.

This chain joins TRBV6-2 or TRBV6-3 and TRBJ2-3; the D gene is possibly TRBD2 (6 bases). The V end lost 6 bases, the J end lost 5 bases, and 18 bases lay between the germline ends. This CDR3 contains 15 residues. CDR1 and CDR2 from the germline V gene are MNHEY and SVGEGT. The CDR3 spells CASSPPCGRGDTQYF. CDR3 coding DNA: TGTGCCAGCAGCCCCCCGTGTGGGCGGGGAGATACGCAGTATTTT.

As to this clonotype: A junction end diverges from the germline sequence, so it may reflect a read error. The rearrangement uses TRBV11-2 and TRBJ2-7; D ambiguous. The CDR3 is 16 residues long. In germline, CDR1 is SGHAT, CDR2 FQNNGV. This chain's CDR3 is CASSSWWARRPYDQYF. CDR3 sequence (DNA): TGTGCCAGCAGCTCATGGTGGGCGCGGAGACCCTACGACCAGTACTTC.

On this clonotype: One junction end does not reproduce the germline sequence, and a read error may be involved. This chain links TRBV20-1 with TRBJ1-1; possibly TRBD1 for D (5 bases). This CDR3 spans 12 amino acids. Germline loops: CDR1 DFQATT, CDR2 SNEGSKA (reference sequence). CDR3 DNA sequence: TGCAGTACTATACGGGGGAACATTGAAGCTTTCTTT. It codes for CSTIRGNIEAFF.

A remark on this clonotype: One end of the junction is discordant with germline, which a read error may explain. The chain has TRBV6-2 or TRBV6-3 and TRBJ1-1; D unclear. Germline CDR1 MNHEY, CDR2 SVGEGT. This CDR3 spans 11 amino acids. The CDR3 protein is CTSRIYGEALF. The CDR3 DNA is TGTACCAGCAGAATATATGGTGAAGCTCTCTTT.

This clonotype was counted a few times. This may be a read error, as it is one base from a much larger clone. This chain connects TRBV11-2 to TRBJ1-5, with D uncertain. Deletions cut 5 bases from V and 7 bases from J, with 18 bases between. From germline, CDR1 is SGHAT and CDR2 FQNNGV. This CDR3 is built from 15 residues. The CDR3 DNA reads as TGTGCCAGCAGCGCCTTCGGTACGTCTGGCCAGCCCCAGCATTTT. This encodes CASSAFGTSGQPQHF.

V gene TRBV5-1 combines with J gene TRBJ2-7; 10 bases are a match to TRBD2. This CDR3 has 16 amino acids. The V gene end was trimmed by 0 bases and the J gene end by 3 bases; junction bases not matched to a gene: 6. Germline V gene lookup returns CDR1 SGHRS and CDR2 YFSETQ. This chain's CDR3 is CASSLGGTSEGYEQYF. The CDR3 nucleotides read TGCGCCAGCAGCTTGGGCGGGACTAGCGAGGGCTACGAGCAGTACTTC.

In regard to this clonotype: One base away lies a much larger clone, so this may be a sequencing read error. The J gene is TRBJ1-5, the V gene TRBV20-1, with D unclear. V was clipped by 0 bases and J by 15 bases, with 18 bases between them. Germline V gene lookup returns CDR1 DFQATT and CDR2 SNEGSKA (reference sequence). The CDR3 totals 13 residues. CDR3 sequence reads: CSARDPGVLRGHF. The DNA for the CDR3 is TGCAGTGCTAGAGATCCTGGGGTACTCCGGGGGCATTTT.

This clonotype was counted only a few times. This chain connects TRBV5-8 to TRBJ2-1; TRBD2 matches at 7 bases. The CDR3 is 16 amino acids. Germline V gene sequence: CDR1 SGHTS, CDR2 YDEGEE. The V gene end was trimmed by 0 bases and the J gene end by 4 bases; junction bases not matched to a gene: 7. The CDR3 region has the DNA TGTGCCAGCAGCTTGGTGGGGGGGACGGCGTACAATGAGCAGTTCTTC. It encodes CASSLVGGTAYNEQFF.

V and J are TRBV11-2 and TRBJ2-1; TRBD2 matches 11 bases. The CDR3 sequence is 16 residues long. Germline V gene sequence: CDR1 SGHAT, CDR2 FQNNGV. With 7 bases clipped from V and 6 bases from J, the junction kept 11 bases outside the gene matches. The CDR3 region is CASIPTLLAGVNEQFF. Written as DNA, the CDR3 is TGTGCCAGCATCCCTACTTTACTAGCGGGGGTCAATGAGCAGTTCTTC.

This CDR3 reads CASSLPGTGNTIYF. DNA of the CDR3: TGTGCCAGCAGTTTGCCAGGAACTGGAAACACCATATATTTT. The chain employs TRBV28 and TRBJ1-3; D unclear. CDR3 length equals 14 residues. The germline V gene encodes CDR1 MDHEN and CDR2 SYDVKM. The V end lost 3 bases, the J end lost 2 bases, and 8 bases lay between the germline ends.

As concerns this clonotype: The conserved phenylalanine or tryptophan normally closing the CDR3 is absent here, so this likely arose from a read error. The chain couples TRBV11-3 to TRBJ2-2; TRBD2 agrees at 7 bases. The germline CDR1 and CDR2 sequences are SGHNT and YENEEA. The CDR3 covers 18 residues. V trimming: 4 bases; J trimming: 6 bases; junction bases outside the gene matches: 17. CDR3 amino acids: CASSSRGAGKYRAGELFL. For the CDR3, the DNA is TGTGCCAGCAGCTCCCGGGGAGCGGGAAAATACAGAGCCGGGGAGCTGTTTTTA.

Regarding this clonotype: At one of its ends the junction is not consistent with the germline gene, which may arise from a read error. The V gene is TRBV29-1, the J gene TRBJ1-1, with TRBD1 identical over 8 bases. Germline V gene lookup returns CDR1 SQVTM and CDR2 ANQGSEA. The CDR3 is 13 amino acids. The chain's CDR3 is CSVAQGVNTEPFF. In DNA form, the CDR3 reads TGCAGCGTAGCACAGGGGGTGAACACTGAACCTTTCTTT.